These 3 T cell receptor beta chains were all obtained from the same sample, sequenced in a study of blood T cell repertoires in COVID-19. This table comes from immunoSEQ multiplex PCR, and its TCRdb copy is limited to in-frame clones, with some not included. The table records tens of thousands of clones, 88% of them present only once. The sequencing sample was made of peripheral blood. These receptors all stem from a woman of 80 years or more with active COVID-19.

J is TRBJ1-6 and V is TRBV9; 11 bases line up with TRBD1. The CDR3 is 17 residues long. Germline-derived CDR1 and CDR2 are SGDLS and YYNGEE. V lost 4 bases, J lost 9 bases, and 12 bases stayed unmatched. DNA of the CDR3: TGTGCCAGCAGCCCTAGTAGGCAAGGGACAGGGGGTTCACCCCTCCACTTT. As protein: CASSPSRQGTGGSPLHF.

This chain links TRBV7-2 with TRBJ2-7; D is perhaps TRBD2 (6 bases). V lost 1 base and J 2 bases, leaving 12 bases between the germline ends. The CDR3 runs to 15 residues. Germline V gives CDR1 SGHTA, CDR2 FQGNSA. The DNA of the CDR3 is TGTGCCAGCAGCTTAGGGAGCGGGCACACCTACGAGCAGTACTTC. Protein product: CASSLGSGHTYEQYF.

This clone was recorded a few times. The chain links TRBV7-8 to TRBJ2-7; maybe TRBD2 (6 bases). CDR3 length: 13 residues. The V end lost 5 bases, the J end lost 4 bases, and 12 bases lay between the germline ends. The germline gives CDR1 SGHVS, CDR2 FQNEAQ. The CDR3 DNA is TGTGCCAGCAGCCCCACAGCGGGTTACGAGCAGTACTTC. Residues: CASSPTAGYEQYF.